This TCR beta chain was recorded in a study of identifying expanded T cells in peripheral blood (dated by TCRdb to the late 2010s). Describing the broader study: Four technical replicates, made by sequencing separate aliquots from the same pool of genomic DNA, were compared pairwise. General conclusions and limits of the study: Between technical replicates the binomial model flagged about 1.2 differentially abundant clones, whereas over around 2 weeks the binomial model flagged about 16.4 and over roughly 4 weeks around 18. The authors expected that biological variance in healthy repertoires might rise further over much longer intervals, such as months to years. Both the number of clones called differentially abundant and the false-positive rate were significantly reduced by the beta-binomial model across all healthy-donor time intervals. Variance in clone template counts between two-week samples significantly increased with total template count across all healthy donors.

A distance of 6 bases separates the germline ends of V and J, which lose 3 bases and 1 base respectively. The CDR3 goes from the cysteine to the phenylalanine over 14 residues. Just the 42-base CDR3 DNA is kept, in frame starting at base 1. CDR1 SGHTA and CDR2 FQGTGA are derived from the germline V gene. The immunoSEQ Assay, which uses bias-controlled multiplex PCR amplification of genomic DNA, was used to profile TCRbeta CDR3 regions. As for how the authors treated the data: The absolute abundance of each unique TCRbeta CDR3 region was quantified after sequences were collapsed and filtered. Two models were used to test differential abundance: a binomial model (Fisher-equivalent) and a beta-binomial model that adds time-dependent variance fitted from healthy donors. Clones with fewer than 5 combined templates were removed, and a clone was called differentially abundant if the clone's Benjamini-Hochberg FDR was below 0.01. Using the form v = (b*log(k)+a)^2, the beta-binomial variance was modeled as a function of the total template count across the two samples. TCRdb limited this immuneACCESS table to in-frame rearrangements with V and J called. A share of clones is missing; checked studies link under half to unresolved V genes, and the rest is unexplained. Clone size and the V and J calls come from that table; the DNA yielded D and trimming. The sample table lists around 130,000 clones, 75% to 90% of them with a count of one. More than 7% of the sample is held by the ten biggest clonotypes.

During the collection period, no immune events, such as infections, were documented for the healthy donors. Blood repertoires from healthy donors were used as a training cohort for calibrating time-dependent variance in a beta-binomial model of differential abundance of T-cell clones. The training cohort comprised ten or so healthy donors, 3 female and 7 male. The donors were between roughly 25 and 70 years old, with an average age of approximately 46 years. Whole blood from each healthy donor was obtained from a commercial supplier and was collected at three time points two to three weeks apart. Genomic DNA was extracted from unsorted whole blood for immunosequencing. Turning to this clone: It has no known antigen specificity. No base quality information exists; no much larger clone differs at one position. At the DNA level, this CDR3 is encoded by other sequences in the same sample as well.

This TCR was recovered from a person aged 18 to 69 in good health. Material for sequencing was blood. The receptor chain draws on TRBV7-3 and TRBJ2-2; TRBD1 is perhaps the D gene, given 5 matching bases. The DNA reads TGTGCCAGCAGCTTGACAGAGAACACCGGGGAGCTGTTTTTT. Translated, it gives CASSLTENTGELFF.